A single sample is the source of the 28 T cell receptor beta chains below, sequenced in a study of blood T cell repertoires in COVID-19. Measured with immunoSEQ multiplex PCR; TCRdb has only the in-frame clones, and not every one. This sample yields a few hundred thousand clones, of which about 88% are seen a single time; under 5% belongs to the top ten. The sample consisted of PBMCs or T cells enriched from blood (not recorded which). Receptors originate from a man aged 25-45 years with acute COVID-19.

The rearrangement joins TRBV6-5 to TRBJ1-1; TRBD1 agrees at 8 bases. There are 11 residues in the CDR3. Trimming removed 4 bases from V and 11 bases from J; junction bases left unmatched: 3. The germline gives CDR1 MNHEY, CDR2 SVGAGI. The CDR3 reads CASSLDRAAFF. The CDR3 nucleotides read TGTGCCAGCAGTTTGGACAGGGCGGCTTTCTTT.

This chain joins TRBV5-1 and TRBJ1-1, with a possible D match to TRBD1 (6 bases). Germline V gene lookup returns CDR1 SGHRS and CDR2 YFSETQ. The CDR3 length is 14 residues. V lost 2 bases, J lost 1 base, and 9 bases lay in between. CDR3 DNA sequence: TGCGCCAGCAGCTTCGGGGGGGCGAACACTGAAGCTTTCTTT. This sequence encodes CASSFGGANTEAFF.

The CDR3 protein is CASSLNSGGEKLFF. The CDR3 DNA follows: TGTGCCAGCAGTCTTAATTCGGGGGGAGAAAAACTGTTTTTT. V gene TRBV3-1 (or the pseudogene TRBV3-2) combines with J gene TRBJ1-4; a possible D gene is TRBD1 (5 bases). The CDR3 has 14 amino acids. The germline V gene encodes CDR1 LGHDT and CDR2 YNNKEL (reference sequence). Trimming left V 6 bases short and J 8 bases short, with 16 bases between.

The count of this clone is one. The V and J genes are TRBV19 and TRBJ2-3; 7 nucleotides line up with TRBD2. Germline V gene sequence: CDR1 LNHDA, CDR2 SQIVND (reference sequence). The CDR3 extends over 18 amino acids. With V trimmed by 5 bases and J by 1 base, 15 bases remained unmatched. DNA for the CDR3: TGTGCCAGTAGTCCCCGGGGAGGGGATGGGAGTGGCACAGATACGCAGTATTTT. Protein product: CASSPRGGDGSGTDTQYF.

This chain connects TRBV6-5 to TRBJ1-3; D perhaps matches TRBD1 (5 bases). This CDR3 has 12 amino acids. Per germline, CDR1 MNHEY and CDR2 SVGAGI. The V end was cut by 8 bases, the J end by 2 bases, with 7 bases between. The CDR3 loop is CASSRAGNTIYF. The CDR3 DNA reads TGTGCCAGCTCCAGGGCTGGAAACACCATATATTTT.

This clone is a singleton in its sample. In DNA, the CDR3 is TGTGCCAGCGGGTCTGGGGCCAACGTCCTGACTTTC. Translation: CASGSGANVLTF. The V and J genes are TRBV19 and TRBJ2-6; D not certain. Germline values: CDR1 LNHDA, CDR2 SQIVND (reference sequence). Trimming left V 9 bases short and J 1 base short, with 4 bases between. CDR3 length equals 12 residues.

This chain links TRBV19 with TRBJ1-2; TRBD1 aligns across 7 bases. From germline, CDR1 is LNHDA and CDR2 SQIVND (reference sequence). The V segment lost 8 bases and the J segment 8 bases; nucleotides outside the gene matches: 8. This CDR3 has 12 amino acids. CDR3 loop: CASSPAGGGYTF. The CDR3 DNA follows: TGTGCCAGTTCCCCCGCAGGGGGAGGCTACACCTTC.

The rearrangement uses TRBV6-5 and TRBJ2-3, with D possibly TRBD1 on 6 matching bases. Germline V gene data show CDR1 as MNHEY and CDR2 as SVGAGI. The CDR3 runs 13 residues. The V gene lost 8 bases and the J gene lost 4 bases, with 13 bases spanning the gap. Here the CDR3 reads CASGQRASDTQYF. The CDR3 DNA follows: TGTGCCAGCGGACAGCGAGCATCAGATACGCAGTATTTT.

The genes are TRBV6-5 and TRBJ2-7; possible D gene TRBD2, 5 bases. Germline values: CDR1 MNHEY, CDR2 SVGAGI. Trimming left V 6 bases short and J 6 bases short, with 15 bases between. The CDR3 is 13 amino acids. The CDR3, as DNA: TGTGCCAGCAGGTACACTAGTAGCTCCGAGCAGTACGTC. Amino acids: CASRYTSSSEQYV.

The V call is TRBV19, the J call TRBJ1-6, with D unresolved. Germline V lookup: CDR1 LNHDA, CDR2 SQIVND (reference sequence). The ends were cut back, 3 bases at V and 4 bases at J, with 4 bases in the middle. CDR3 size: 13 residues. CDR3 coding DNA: TGTGCCAGTAGTATGGAGTATAATTCACCCCTCCACTTT. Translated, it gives CASSMEYNSPLHF.

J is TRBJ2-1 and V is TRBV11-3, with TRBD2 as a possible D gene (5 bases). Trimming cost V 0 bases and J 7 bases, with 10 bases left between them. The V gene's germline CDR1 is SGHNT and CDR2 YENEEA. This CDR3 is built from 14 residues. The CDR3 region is CASSLDLSGNEQFF. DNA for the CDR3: TGTGCCAGCAGCTTAGATCTGTCGGGAAATGAGCAGTTCTTC.

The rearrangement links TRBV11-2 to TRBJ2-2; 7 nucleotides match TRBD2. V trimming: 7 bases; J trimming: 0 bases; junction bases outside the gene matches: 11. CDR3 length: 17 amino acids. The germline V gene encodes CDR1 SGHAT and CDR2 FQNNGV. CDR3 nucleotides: TGTGCCAGCACCCAATTACGGCTAGCGGCGAACACCGGGGAGCTGTTTTTT. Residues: CASTQLRLAANTGELFF.

In DNA, the CDR3 is TGTGCCAGCAGACGCGGGGGGTTAAGGAACACTGAAGCTTTCTTT. It codes for CASRRGGLRNTEAFF. The chain links TRBV19 to TRBJ1-1; maybe TRBD1 (5 bases). The CDR3 consists of 15 residues. Germline CDR1 LNHDA, CDR2 SQIVND (reference sequence). V lost 9 bases and J lost 1, with 18 bases in between.

This chain's CDR3 is CASGHRDDRNTIYF. In DNA form, the CDR3 reads TGTGCCAGCGGTCACAGGGATGATAGAAACACCATATATTTT. This chain connects TRBV5-4 to TRBJ1-3; D possibly corresponds to TRBD1 (6 bases). Looked up from germline, CDR1 is SGHNT and CDR2 is YYREEE (reference sequence). V was cut by 7 bases and J by 5 bases, with 16 bases left in between. This CDR3 comprises 14 residues.

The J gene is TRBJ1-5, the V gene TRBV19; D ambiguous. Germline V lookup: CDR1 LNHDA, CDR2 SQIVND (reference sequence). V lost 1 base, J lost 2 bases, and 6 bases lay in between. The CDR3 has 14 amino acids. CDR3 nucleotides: TGTGCCAGTAGTATAGGGGCAGGCAATCAGCCCCAGCATTTT. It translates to CASSIGAGNQPQHF.

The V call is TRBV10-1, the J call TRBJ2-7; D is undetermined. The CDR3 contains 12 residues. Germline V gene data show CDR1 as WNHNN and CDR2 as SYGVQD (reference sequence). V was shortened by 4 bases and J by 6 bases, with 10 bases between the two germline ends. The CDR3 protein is CASSGRSCEQYV. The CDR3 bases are TGCGCCAGCAGTGGAAGGAGTTGCGAGCAGTACGTC.

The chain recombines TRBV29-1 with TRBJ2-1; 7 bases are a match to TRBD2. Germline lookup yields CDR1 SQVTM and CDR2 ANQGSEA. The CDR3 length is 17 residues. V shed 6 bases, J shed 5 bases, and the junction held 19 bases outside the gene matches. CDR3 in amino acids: CSVSPIGGGEGNNEQFF. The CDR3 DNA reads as TGCAGCGTATCCCCTATTGGAGGTGGGGAGGGGAACAATGAGCAGTTCTTC.

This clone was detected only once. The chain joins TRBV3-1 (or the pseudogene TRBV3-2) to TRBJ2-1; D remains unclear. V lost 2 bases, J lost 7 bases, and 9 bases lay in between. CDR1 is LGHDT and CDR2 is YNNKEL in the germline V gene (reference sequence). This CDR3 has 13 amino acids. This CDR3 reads CASSQIIANEQFF. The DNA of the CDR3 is TGTGCCAGCAGCCAAATTATAGCAAATGAGCAGTTCTTC.

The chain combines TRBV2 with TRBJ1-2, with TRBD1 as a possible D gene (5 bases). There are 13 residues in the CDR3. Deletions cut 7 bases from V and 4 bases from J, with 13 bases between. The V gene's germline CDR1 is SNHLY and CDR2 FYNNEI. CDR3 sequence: CASTLRGGYGYTF. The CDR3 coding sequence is TGTGCCAGCACCCTACGGGGGGGCTATGGCTACACCTTC.

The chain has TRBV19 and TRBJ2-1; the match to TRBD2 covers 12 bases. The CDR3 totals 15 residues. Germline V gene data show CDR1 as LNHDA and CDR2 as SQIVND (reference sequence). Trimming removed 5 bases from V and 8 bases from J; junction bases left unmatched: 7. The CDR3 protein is CASSYGLAGFDEQFF. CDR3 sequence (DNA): TGTGCCAGTAGTTACGGACTAGCGGGGTTTGATGAGCAGTTCTTC.

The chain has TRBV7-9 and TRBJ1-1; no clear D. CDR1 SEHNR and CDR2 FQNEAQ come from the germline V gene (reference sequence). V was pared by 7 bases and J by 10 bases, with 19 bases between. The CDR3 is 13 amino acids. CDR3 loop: CASTLFASSGAFF. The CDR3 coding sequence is TGTGCCAGCACCCTGTTCGCTAGCAGCGGAGCTTTCTTT.

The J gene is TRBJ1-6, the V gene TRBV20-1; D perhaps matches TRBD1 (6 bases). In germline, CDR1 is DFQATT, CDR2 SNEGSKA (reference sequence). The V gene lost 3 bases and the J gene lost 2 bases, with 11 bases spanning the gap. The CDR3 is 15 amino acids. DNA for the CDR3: TGCAGTGCTAGTCCCGGACAGACCTATAATTCACCCCTCCACTTT. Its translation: CSASPGQTYNSPLHF.

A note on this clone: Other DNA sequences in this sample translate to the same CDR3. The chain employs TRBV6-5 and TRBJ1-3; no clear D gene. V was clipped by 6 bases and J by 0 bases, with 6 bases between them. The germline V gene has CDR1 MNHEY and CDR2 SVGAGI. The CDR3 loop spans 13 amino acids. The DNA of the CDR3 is TGTGCCAGCAGGACAAGCTCTGGAAACACCATATATTTT. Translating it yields CASRTSSGNTIYF.

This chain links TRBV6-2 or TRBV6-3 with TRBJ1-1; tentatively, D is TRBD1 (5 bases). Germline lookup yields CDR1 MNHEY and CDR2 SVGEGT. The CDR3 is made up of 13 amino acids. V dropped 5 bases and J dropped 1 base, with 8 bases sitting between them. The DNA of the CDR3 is TGTGCCAGCAGTCAGACAGCGAACACTGAAGCTTTCTTT. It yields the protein CASSQTANTEAFF.

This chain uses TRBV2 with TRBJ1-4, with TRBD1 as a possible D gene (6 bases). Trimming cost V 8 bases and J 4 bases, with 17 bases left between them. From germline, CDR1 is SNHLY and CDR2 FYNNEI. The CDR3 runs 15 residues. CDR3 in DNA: TGTGCCAGCGGTCCACAGGGTGGGGATAATGAAAAACTGTTTTTT. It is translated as CASGPQGGDNEKLFF.

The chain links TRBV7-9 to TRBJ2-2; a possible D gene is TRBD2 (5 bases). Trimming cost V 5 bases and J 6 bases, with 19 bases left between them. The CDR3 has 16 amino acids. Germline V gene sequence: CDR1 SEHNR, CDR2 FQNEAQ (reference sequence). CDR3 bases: TGTGCCAGCAGCCCCACCAGAGGGTTCAGCGCCGGGGAGCTGTTTTTT. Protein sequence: CASSPTRGFSAGELFF.

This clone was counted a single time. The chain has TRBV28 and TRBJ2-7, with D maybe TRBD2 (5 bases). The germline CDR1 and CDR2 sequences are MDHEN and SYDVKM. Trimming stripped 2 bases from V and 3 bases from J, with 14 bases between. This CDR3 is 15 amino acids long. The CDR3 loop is CASSLRGIGFYEQYV. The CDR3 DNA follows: TGTGCCAGCAGTTTAAGAGGGATAGGCTTCTACGAGCAGTACGTC.

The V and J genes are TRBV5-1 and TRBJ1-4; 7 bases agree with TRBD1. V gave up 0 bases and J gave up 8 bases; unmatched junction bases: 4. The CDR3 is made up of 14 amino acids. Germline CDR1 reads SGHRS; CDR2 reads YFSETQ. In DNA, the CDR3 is TGCGCCAGCAGCTTGGTGACAGGGAAGGAAAAACTGTTTTTT. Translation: CASSLVTGKEKLFF.